Below are 2 T cell receptor beta chains sequenced from a single sample in a study of radiation and T cells in renal cell carcinoma. Treatment in this sample: 15 Gy SBRT to primary tumor, nephrectomy 4 weeks later. Sequencing was performed with immunoSEQ multiplex PCR; in TCRdb, only in-frame clones are kept and a portion is missing. The sample shows 20,000 or so clones, roughly half of them seen only once. Sample: tumor tissue, taken from a patient whose treatment included radiotherapy and nephrectomy. The receptor set was obtained from a woman aged 45-59 years with renal cell carcinoma.

The rearrangement links TRBV21-1 to TRBJ1-1; the table's D call, TRBD1, was not checked against the DNA. TRBV21-1 counts as a pseudogene. The CDR3 totals 17 residues. Here the CDR3 reads CASSKKRGTEENTEAFF. CDR3 DNA: TGTGCCAGCAGCAAAAAAAGGGGGACGGAGGAGAACACTGAAGCTTTCTTT.

This clone was observed many times. This CDR3 is also generated by other DNA sequences in the sample. The rearrangement joins TRBV7-3 to TRBJ2-5; D ambiguous. With 3 bases removed from V and 2 bases from J, the gap between germline ends came to 7 bases. This CDR3 region has 13 residues. CDR1 and CDR2 from the germline V gene are SGHTA and FQGTGA. CDR3 DNA: TGTGCCAGCAGCTTTACCCCTCAAGAGACCCAGTACTTC. It encodes CASSFTPQETQYF.